This paragraph reports one T cell receptor (beta chain). This sample is part of a study of blood T cell repertoires in COVID-19. Study-level information: The United States, Italy and Spain were the sources of the acute and convalescent COVID-19 samples. PBMCs, B-cell-depleted T cells, or T cells were the source of the cDNA or gDNA that made up the material.

Clones were read by immunoSEQ multiplex PCR, and TCRdb kept only the in-frame ones, dropping some. The sample carries 20,000 to 25,000 clones, more than 85% recorded once. The CDR3 loop spans 12 amino acids. V lost 3 bases and J 6 bases, leaving 9 bases between the germline ends. Germline V lookup: CDR1 MDHEN, CDR2 SYDVKM. This clonotype originated in a woman aged 70 to 79 with active COVID-19. The chain is built from TRBV28 and TRBJ2-7; D perhaps matches TRBD2 (5 bases). Input material: peripheral blood. The CDR3 coding sequence is TGTGCCAGCAGTTTTCTAGGAGGCGAGCAGTACTTC. Translation gives CASSFLGGEQYF.